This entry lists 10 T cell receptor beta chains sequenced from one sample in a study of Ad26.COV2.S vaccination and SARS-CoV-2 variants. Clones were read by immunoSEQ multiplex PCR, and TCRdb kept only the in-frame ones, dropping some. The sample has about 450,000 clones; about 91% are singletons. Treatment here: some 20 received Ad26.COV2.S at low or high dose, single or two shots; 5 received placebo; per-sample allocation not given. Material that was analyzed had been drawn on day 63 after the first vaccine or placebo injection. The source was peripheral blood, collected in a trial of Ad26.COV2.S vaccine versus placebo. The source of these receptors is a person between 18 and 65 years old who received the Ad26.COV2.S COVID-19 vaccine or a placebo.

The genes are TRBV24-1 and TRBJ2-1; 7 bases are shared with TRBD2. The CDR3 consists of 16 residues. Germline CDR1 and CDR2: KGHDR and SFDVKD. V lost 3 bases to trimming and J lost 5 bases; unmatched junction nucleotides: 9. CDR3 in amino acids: CATSDPGGYQHNEQFF. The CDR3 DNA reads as TGTGCCACCAGTGATCCCGGGGGGTACCAACACAATGAGCAGTTCTTC.

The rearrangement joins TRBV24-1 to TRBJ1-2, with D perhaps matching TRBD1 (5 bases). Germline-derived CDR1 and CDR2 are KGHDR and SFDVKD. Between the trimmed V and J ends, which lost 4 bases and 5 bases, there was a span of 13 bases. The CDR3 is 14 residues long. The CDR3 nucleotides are TGTGCCACCAGTGACGGGGCGTCTGAGTATGGCTACACCTTC. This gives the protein CATSDGASEYGYTF.

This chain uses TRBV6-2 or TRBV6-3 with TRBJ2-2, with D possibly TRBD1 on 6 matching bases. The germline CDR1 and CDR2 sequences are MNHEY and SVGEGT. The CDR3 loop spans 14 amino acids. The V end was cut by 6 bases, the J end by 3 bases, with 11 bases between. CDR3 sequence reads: CASSQGPHTGELFF. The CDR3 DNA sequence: TGTGCCAGCAGCCAGGGGCCCCACACCGGGGAGCTGTTTTTT.

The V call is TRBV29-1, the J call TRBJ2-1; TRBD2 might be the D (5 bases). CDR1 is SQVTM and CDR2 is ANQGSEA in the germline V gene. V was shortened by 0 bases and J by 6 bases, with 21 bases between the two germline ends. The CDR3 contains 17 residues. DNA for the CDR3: TGCAGCGTTGAAGATTCGGGGAGTGGGGTATATCGCAATGAGCAGTTCTTC. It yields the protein CSVEDSGSGVYRNEQFF.

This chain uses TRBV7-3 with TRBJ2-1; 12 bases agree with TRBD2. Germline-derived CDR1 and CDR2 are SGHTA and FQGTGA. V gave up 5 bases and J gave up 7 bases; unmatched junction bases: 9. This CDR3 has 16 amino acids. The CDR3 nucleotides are TGTGCCAGCAGCCGTCTAGCGGGGGGGCCGGTTAATGAGCAGTTCTTC. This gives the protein CASSRLAGGPVNEQFF. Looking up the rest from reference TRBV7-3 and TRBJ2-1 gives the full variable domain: GAGVSQTPSNKVTEKGKYVELRCDPISGHTALYWYRQSLGQGPEFLIYFQGTGAADDSGLPNDRFFAVRPEGSVSTLKIQRTERGDSAVYLCASSRLAGGPVNEQFFGPGTRLTVL.

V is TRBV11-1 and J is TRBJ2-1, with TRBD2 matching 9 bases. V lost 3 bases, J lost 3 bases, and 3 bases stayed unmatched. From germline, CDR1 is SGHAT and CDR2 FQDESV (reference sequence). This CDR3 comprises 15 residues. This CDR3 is CASSLASGNYNEQFF. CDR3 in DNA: TGTGCCAGCAGCTTGGCTAGCGGGAACTACAATGAGCAGTTCTTC.

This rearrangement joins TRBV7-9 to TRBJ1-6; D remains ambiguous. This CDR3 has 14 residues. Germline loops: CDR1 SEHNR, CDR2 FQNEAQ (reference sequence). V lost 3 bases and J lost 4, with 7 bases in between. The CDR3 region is CASSFSQYNSPLHF. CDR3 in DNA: TGTGCCAGCAGCTTTTCTCAATATAATTCACCCCTCCACTTT.

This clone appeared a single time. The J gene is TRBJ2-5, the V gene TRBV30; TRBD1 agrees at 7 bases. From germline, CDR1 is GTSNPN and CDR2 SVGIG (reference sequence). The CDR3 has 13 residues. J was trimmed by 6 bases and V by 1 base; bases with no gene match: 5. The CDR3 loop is CAWSERDSKTQYF. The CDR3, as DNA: TGTGCCTGGAGTGAAAGGGACAGTAAGACCCAGTACTTC.

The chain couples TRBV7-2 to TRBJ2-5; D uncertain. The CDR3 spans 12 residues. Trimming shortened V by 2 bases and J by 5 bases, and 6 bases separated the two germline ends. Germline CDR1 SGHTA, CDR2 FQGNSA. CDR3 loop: CASSLTEETQYF. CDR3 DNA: TGTGCCAGCAGCTTAACCGAGGAGACCCAGTACTTC. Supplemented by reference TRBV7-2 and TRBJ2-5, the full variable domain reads GAGVSQSPSNKVTEKGKDVELRCDPISGHTALYWYRQSLGQGLEFLIYFQGNSAPDKSGLPSDRFSAERTGGSVSTLTIQRTQQEDSAVYLCASSLTEETQYFGPGTRLLVL.

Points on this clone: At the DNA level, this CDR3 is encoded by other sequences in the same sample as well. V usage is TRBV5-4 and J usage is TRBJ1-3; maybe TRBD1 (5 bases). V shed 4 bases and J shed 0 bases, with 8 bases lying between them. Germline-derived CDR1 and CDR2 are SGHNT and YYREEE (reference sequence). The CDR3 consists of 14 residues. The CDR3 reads CASSLDSSGNTIYF. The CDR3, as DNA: TGTGCCAGCAGCCTAGACAGCTCTGGAAACACCATATATTTT.